These 25 T cell receptor beta chains originate from one sample sequenced in a study of cytomegalovirus exposure and HLA in healthy donors. PCR involved 60 Vbeta and 13 Jbeta primers. Clones were sequenced by immunoSEQ multiplex PCR, and TCRdb holds only the in-frame ones, with some missing. The data show 150,000 to 200,000 clones, with over 65% seen just once and roughly 1.4% held by the top ten. Sequenced: PBMCs. The receptors come from a woman in her twenties or thirties in good health and CMV-seropositive.

The rearrangement joins TRBV27 to TRBJ1-1; 9 nucleotides match TRBD1. CDR1 and CDR2 (germline): MNHEY, SMNVEV (reference sequence). Trimming cost V 6 bases and J 1 base; bases outside gene matches: 3. The CDR3 totals 14 residues. CDR3 region: CASSPGQGNTEAFF. CDR3 nucleotides: TGTGCCAGCAGCCCGGGACAGGGGAACACTGAAGCTTTCTTT.

The rearrangement joins TRBV10-3 to TRBJ2-5, with 9 bases fitting TRBD1. V lost 10 bases and J lost 5; bases outside the gene matches: 11. Looked up from germline, CDR1 is ENHRY and CDR2 is SYGVKD. The CDR3 sequence is 14 residues long. The DNA of the CDR3 is TGTGCCACTGGCCGGGACAGGGATCCGGAGACCCAGTACTTC. It yields the protein CATGRDRDPETQYF.

This CDR3 reads CASSVGLAGVLDNEQFF. The CDR3 nucleotides are TGTGCCAGCAGCGTAGGCCTAGCGGGAGTCCTCGACAATGAGCAGTTCTTC. The chain links TRBV9 to TRBJ2-1; TRBD2 matches at 10 bases. V was pared by 0 bases and J by 5 bases, with 8 bases of the junction left unmatched. There are 17 residues in the CDR3. CDR1 and CDR2 (germline): SGDLS, YYNGEE. Looking up the rest from reference TRBV9 and TRBJ2-1 gives the full variable domain: DSGVTQTPKHLITATGQRVTLRCSPRSGDLSVYWYQQSLDQGLQFLIQYYNGEERAKGNILERFSAQQFPDLHSELNLSSLELGDSALYFCASSVGLAGVLDNEQFFGPGTRLTVL.

The V call is TRBV27, the J call TRBJ1-1; D is undetermined. The V gene lost 5 bases and the J gene lost 1 base, with 11 bases spanning the gap. CDR3 size: 14 residues. Per the germline V gene, CDR1 is MNHEY and CDR2 is SMNVEV (reference sequence). Here the CDR3 DNA reads TGTGCCAGCAGTCTACAGAGAGCGAACACTGAAGCTTTCTTT. This gives the protein CASSLQRANTEAFF.

V is TRBV10-3 and J is TRBJ1-2; D is unresolved. The CDR3 spans 13 residues. Germline V gene sequence: CDR1 ENHRY, CDR2 SYGVKD. Trimming left V 10 bases short and J 3 bases short, with 15 bases between. CDR3: CATRTQEDYGYTF. The CDR3 DNA follows: TGTGCCACCCGGACTCAAGAGGACTATGGCTACACCTTC.

The V gene is TRBV2, the J gene TRBJ2-5, with D perhaps TRBD2 (5 bases). This CDR3 contains 15 residues. V was pared by 2 bases and J by 0 bases, with 10 bases between. Germline V lookup: CDR1 SNHLY, CDR2 FYNNEI. Written as DNA, the CDR3 is TGTGCCAGCAGTGAAAGTAGGACTTACCAAGAGACCCAGTACTTC. Its translation is CASSESRTYQETQYF.

This chain links TRBV10-2 with TRBJ1-5, with 8 bases fitting TRBD1. This CDR3 has 14 residues. V gave up 6 bases and J gave up 11 bases; unmatched junction bases: 12. Germline CDR1 WSHSY, CDR2 SAAADI. CDR3 in amino acids: CASSETGGGLAQHF. The CDR3 DNA reads as TGCGCCAGCAGCGAAACAGGGGGGGGTTTGGCCCAGCATTTT.

This chain uses TRBV9 with TRBJ2-1, with 8 bases aligning to TRBD2. The CDR3 extends over 15 amino acids. Germline CDR1 SGDLS, CDR2 YYNGEE. Trimming cost V 0 bases and J 3 bases; bases outside gene matches: 2. This CDR3 reads CASSVVSGIYNEQFF. CDR3 in DNA: TGTGCCAGCAGCGTAGTTAGCGGGATCTACAATGAGCAGTTCTTC.

The chain employs TRBV15 and TRBJ2-7, with TRBD2 matching over 7 bases. Germline-derived CDR1 and CDR2 are LNHNV and YYDKDF (reference sequence). The CDR3 loop spans 12 amino acids. Germline trimming cut 4 bases from V and 5 bases from J; bases unmatched to any gene: 2. Written as DNA, the CDR3 is TGTGCCACCAGCACTGGACTAGACGAGCAGTACTTC. It translates to CATSTGLDEQYF.

This chain joins TRBV27 and TRBJ2-1, with TRBD2 matching over 10 bases. V gave up 8 bases and J gave up 1 base; unmatched junction bases: 8. The CDR3 length is 16 residues. Germline assignment: CDR1 MNHEY and CDR2 SMNVEV (reference sequence). CDR3 sequence (DNA): TGTGCCAGCTATGGAGCGGGAGGGTATTCCTACAATGAGCAGTTCTTC. As protein: CASYGAGGYSYNEQFF.

This clone was picked up a small number of times. Other DNA sequences from this sample encode an identical CDR3 as well. This chain joins TRBV27 and TRBJ1-1, with D possibly being TRBD1 (6 bases). There are 13 residues in the CDR3. Germline V lookup: CDR1 MNHEY, CDR2 SMNVEV (reference sequence). V was clipped by 3 bases and J by 1 base, with 6 bases between them. The CDR3 sequence: CASSLTGNTEAFF. The CDR3 DNA is TGTGCCAGCAGTTTGACAGGGAACACTGAAGCTTTCTTT.

This rearrangement joins TRBV15 to TRBJ2-1; 9 nucleotides match TRBD2. CDR3 length equals 15 residues. From germline, CDR1 is LNHNV and CDR2 YYDKDF (reference sequence). The V and J ends lost 1 base and 5 bases, in that order; junction bases with no gene match: 3. The DNA for the CDR3 is TGTGCCACCAGCAGAGTTAGCGGGAGCGACAATGAGCAGTTCTTC. This encodes CATSRVSGSDNEQFF. Full variable domain (remainder filled in from reference TRBV15 and TRBJ2-1): DAMVIQNPRYQVTQFGKPVTLSCSQTLNHNVMYWYQQKSSQAPKLLFHYYDKDFNNEADTPDNFQSRRPNTSFCFLDIRSPGLGDTAMYLCATSRVSGSDNEQFFGPGTRLTVL.

As to this clone: A junction boundary mismatches the germline segment, possibly from a read error. The chain has TRBV4-3 and TRBJ2-1, with D tentatively TRBD1 (6 bases). The CDR3 loop spans 16 amino acids. Germline lookup yields CDR1 LGHNA and CDR2 YSLEER. In DNA, the CDR3 is TGCGCCAGCAGCCCCGGGTCAGGGGCTGGCTACAATGGGCAGTTCTTC. Its protein is CASSPGSGAGYNGQFF.

The chain combines TRBV7-9 with TRBJ2-1; D possibly corresponds to TRBD1 (5 bases). CDR1 is SEHNR, CDR2 FQNEAQ, per germline (reference sequence). Deletions cut 1 base from V and 10 bases from J, with 11 bases between. CDR3 length: 13 residues. The CDR3 coding sequence is TGTGCCAGCAGCTTAGACGAAGGGGCAGAGCAGTTCTTC. Its translation is CASSLDEGAEQFF.

The chain is built from TRBV4-1 and TRBJ1-5; perhaps TRBD1 as D (5 bases). Germline CDR1 reads MGHRA; CDR2 reads YSYEKL. This CDR3 contains 15 residues. V was shortened by 6 bases and J by 0 bases, with 12 bases between the two germline ends. The CDR3 reads CASRRQPTSNQPQHF. CDR3 sequence (DNA): TGCGCCAGCAGACGACAGCCGACTAGCAATCAGCCCCAGCATTTT.

This clone was observed a handful of times. The genes are TRBV28 and TRBJ1-2, with D possibly being TRBD1 (5 bases). The CDR3 is 13 amino acids. Germline loops: CDR1 MDHEN, CDR2 SYDVKM. V was clipped by 3 bases and J by 3 bases, with 8 bases between them. CDR3: CASSFRGYYGYTF. CDR3 nucleotides: TGTGCCAGCAGTTTTCGGGGGTACTATGGCTACACCTTC.

The chain combines TRBV4-2 with TRBJ2-1, with 9 bases fitting TRBD2. This CDR3 spans 19 amino acids. V trimming: 6 bases; J trimming: 4 bases; junction bases outside the gene matches: 19. Germline CDR1 LGHNA, CDR2 YNFKEQ. CDR3 DNA sequence: TGTGCCAGCAGTTGGGTCTTAGCGGGAGAACCGGGGGGGTACAATGAGCAGTTCTTC. It encodes CASSWVLAGEPGGYNEQFF.

The chain combines TRBV6-1 with TRBJ2-7; D is perhaps TRBD2 (5 bases). The CDR3 contains 14 residues. CDR1 and CDR2 from the germline V gene are MNHNS and SASEGT. V shed 4 bases and J shed 3 bases, with 13 bases lying between them. CDR3 nucleotides: TGTGCCAGCAGTGGGACTTACAATCTCTACGAGCAGTACTTC. Its protein product is CASSGTYNLYEQYF.

The gene calls are TRBV27 and TRBJ1-5; unclear D gene. Germline-derived CDR1 and CDR2 are MNHEY and SMNVEV (reference sequence). V lost 3 bases, J lost 5 bases, and 8 bases lay in between. The CDR3 totals 13 residues. CDR3 residues: CASSFAEYQPQHF. The CDR3, as DNA: TGTGCCAGCAGTTTCGCTGAGTATCAGCCCCAGCATTTT.

The rearrangement uses TRBV9 and TRBJ1-2; weak D call: TRBD1 (5 bases). Per the germline V gene, CDR1 is SGDLS and CDR2 is YYNGEE. The CDR3 is made up of 15 amino acids. V lost 5 bases and J lost 3, with 17 bases in between. CDR3 protein: CASSGGGNKDYGYTF. The CDR3 nucleotides read TGTGCCAGCAGTGGGGGGGGGAACAAGGACTATGGCTACACCTTC.

Worth noting for this clone: Sequence at one end of the junction differs from germline and may be a read error. The chain links TRBV7-2 to TRBJ2-7; perhaps TRBD2 as D (6 bases). The CDR3 has 13 residues. CDR1 and CDR2 (germline): SGHTA, FQGNSA. CDR3 nucleotide sequence: TGTGCCAGCAGCTTAGCGGAGGCGGGATTCCCAATATTC. Its translation: CASSLAEAGFPIF.

The V call is TRBV9, the J call TRBJ2-7; D perhaps matches TRBD2 (5 bases). Trimming cost V 0 bases and J 6 bases, with 16 bases left between them. The CDR3 is 15 amino acids. CDR1 SGDLS and CDR2 YYNGEE come from the germline V gene. Written as DNA, the CDR3 is TGTGCCAGCAGCGTAGGAACGGCGGGCCTCGGCGAGCAGTACTTC. Amino acid sequence: CASSVGTAGLGEQYF.

Points on this clone: This CDR3 is also generated by other DNA sequences in the sample. The CDR3: CASSLAGGPVDEQFF. CDR3 nucleotides: TGCGCCAGCAGCCTAGCGGGAGGGCCTGTGGATGAGCAGTTCTTC. The rearrangement joins TRBV5-1 to TRBJ2-1, with 12 bases matching TRBD2. CDR1 SGHRS and CDR2 YFSETQ come from the germline V gene. V trimming: 4 bases; J trimming: 8 bases; junction bases outside the gene matches: 7. This CDR3 has 15 amino acids. The full variable domain, its missing parts supplied by reference TRBV5-1 and TRBJ2-1, is KAGVTQTPRYLIKTRGQQVTLSCSPISGHRSVSWYQQTPGQGLQFLFEYFSETQRNKGNFPGRFSGRQFSNSRSEMNVSTLELGDSALYLCASSLAGGPVDEQFFGPGTRLTVL.

Turning to this clone: In the same sample, other DNA sequences code for this CDR3. This rearrangement joins TRBV28 to TRBJ1-5; perhaps TRBD1 as D (6 bases). This CDR3 is built from 13 residues. V was pared by 4 bases and J by 2 bases, with 6 bases between. CDR1 and CDR2 from the germline V gene are MDHEN and SYDVKM. CDR3 residues: CASSSGGNQPQHF. CDR3 coding DNA: TGTGCCAGCAGTTCAGGGGGCAATCAGCCCCAGCATTTT.

This clone showed up just a few times. V is TRBV11-3 and J is TRBJ2-3; 14 nucleotides line up with TRBD2. The CDR3 extends over 19 amino acids. V was pared by 0 bases and J by 0 bases, with 5 bases of the junction left unmatched. Germline V CDR1 and CDR2: SGHNT, YENEEA. The CDR3 DNA sequence: TGTGCCAGCAGCTTAGACGGGACTAGCGGGAGATGGAGCACAGATACGCAGTATTTT. This codes for CASSLDGTSGRWSTDTQYF.